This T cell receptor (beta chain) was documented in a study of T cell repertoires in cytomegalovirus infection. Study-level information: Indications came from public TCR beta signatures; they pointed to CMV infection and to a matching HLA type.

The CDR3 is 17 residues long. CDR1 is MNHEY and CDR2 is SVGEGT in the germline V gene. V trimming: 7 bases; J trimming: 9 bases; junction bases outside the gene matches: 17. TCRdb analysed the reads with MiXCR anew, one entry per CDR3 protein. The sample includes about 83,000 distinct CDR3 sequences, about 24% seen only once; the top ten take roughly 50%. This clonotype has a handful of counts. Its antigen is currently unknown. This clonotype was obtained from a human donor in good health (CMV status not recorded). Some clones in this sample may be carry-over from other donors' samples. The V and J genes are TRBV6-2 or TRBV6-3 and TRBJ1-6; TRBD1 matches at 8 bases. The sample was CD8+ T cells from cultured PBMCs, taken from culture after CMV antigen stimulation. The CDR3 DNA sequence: TGTGCCAGCACCTCTGCGGTGGACAGGGAGAAAGGTTCACCCCTCCACTTT. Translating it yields CASTSAVDREKGSPLHF.